Below, 2 T cell receptor beta chains from the same sample are listed, as sequenced in a study of blood T cell repertoires in COVID-19. The data were produced by immunoSEQ multiplex PCR, yet TCRdb's version contains in-frame clones alone and is incomplete. The table records over 200,000 clones, approximately 90% of them present only once. Material: PBMCs or T cells enriched from blood (not recorded which). These receptors all stem from a man younger than 35 who had recovered from COVID-19.

The chain recombines TRBV18 with TRBJ2-7; 9 nucleotides align to TRBD1. The germline gives CDR1 KGHSH, CDR2 LQKENI. The CDR3 spans 15 residues. V lost 1 base and J lost 5; bases outside the gene matches: 6. CDR3 nucleotide sequence: TGTGCCAGCTCACCACGGACAGGGGCCGGACACGAGCAGTACTTC. Protein product: CASSPRTGAGHEQYF. The complete variable domain, with remaining parts taken from reference TRBV18 and TRBJ2-7, reads NAGVMQNPRHLVRRRGQEARLRCSPMKGHSHVYWYRQLPEEGLKFMVYLQKENIIDESGMPKERFSAEFPKEGPSILRIQQVVRGDSAAYFCASSPRTGAGHEQYFGPGTRLTVT.

As to this clone: At the DNA level, this CDR3 is encoded by other sequences in the same sample as well. The rearrangement joins TRBV19 to TRBJ1-5; TRBD1 aligns across 8 bases. V lost 5 bases and J lost 0; bases outside the gene matches: 6. Germline-derived CDR1 and CDR2 are LNHDA and SQIVND (reference sequence). This CDR3 is 16 amino acids long. The CDR3 reads CASSPRQGNSNQPQHF. CDR3 bases: TGTGCCAGTAGTCCCCGACAGGGGAATAGCAATCAGCCCCAGCATTTT.